This T cell receptor (beta chain) originates from a study of blood T cell repertoires in COVID-19. The data were produced by immunoSEQ multiplex PCR, yet TCRdb's version contains in-frame clones alone and is incomplete. The sample lists 240,000 or so clones, around 85% seen once, with 2.5% to 3.5% in the top ten. Trimming took 5 bases from V and 7 from J, leaving 12 bases between them. This CDR3 is 13 amino acids long. CDR1 is SGHDT, CDR2 YYEEEE, per germline. Material for sequencing was PBMCs or T cells enriched from blood (not recorded which). This sequence was found in a woman aged 40 to 49 with acute COVID-19. The chain is built from TRBV5-6 and TRBJ2-2; D is possibly TRBD2 (5 bases). As DNA, the CDR3 is TGTGCCAGCAGAAAGGAGGCTAGCGGGGAGCTGTTTTTT. As protein: CASRKEASGELFF.